This is a list of T cell receptor beta chains from one sample in a study of blood T cell repertoires in COVID-19. Some clones are missing from TCRdb's copy, which holds only in-frame ones; the method was immunoSEQ multiplex PCR. The sample lists approximately 170,000 clones; around four fifths were seen once. Input material: PBMCs or T cells enriched from blood (not recorded which). The receptors come from a woman aged 50 to 60 who had recovered from COVID-19. The CDR3 runs from the conserved cysteine through the conserved F or W. A D gene is named only where the DNA matches it firmly. Size is stated for part of the rows, as once, few or many counts, or as a class when the clone is expanded.

TRBV5-5,.,14,TRBJ2-3,TRBD2,TGTGCCAGCAGCTTAAGGTGGGAGGGCCTCTTGCAGTATTTT,CASSLRWEGLLQYF
TRBV6-5,.,16,TRBJ2-7,TRBD1,TGTGCCAGCAGTTACTCCGCGGGACAGGTCACCTACGAGCAGTACTTC,CASSYSAGQVTYEQYF
TRBV9,.,14,TRBJ1-6,TRBD1,TGTGCCAGCAGCAACCAGGGGGCGAATTCACCCCTCCACTTT,CASSNQGANSPLHF
TRBV19,once,13,TRBJ2-7,TRBD1,TGTGCCACCCGAGACAGGGGAAACTACGAGCAGTACTTC,CATRDRGNYEQYF
TRBV2,.,14,TRBJ1-5,TRBD1,TGTGCCAGCAGGCCGGGACAGACGAATCAGCCCCAGCATTTT,CASRPGQTNQPQHF
TRBV3-1/TRBV3-2,.,14,TRBJ1-2,.,TGTGCCAGCAGCCAAGATCTAGTGGCCTATGGCTACACCTTC,CASSQDLVAYGYTF
TRBV11-2,once,16,TRBJ2-3,TRBD2,TGTGCCAGCAGCGCATGGACTAGCGGGAGGGGAGATACGCAGTATTTT,CASSAWTSGRGDTQYF
TRBV7-2,few,13,TRBJ1-5,.,TGTGCCAGCAGCCCACAGGGTGGTCAGCCCCAGCATTTT,CASSPQGGQPQHF
TRBV2,once,17,TRBJ2-5,.,TGTGCCAGCAGTGAAGTCGGTACTCGACCGGGCGGGGAGACCCAGTACTTC,CASSEVGTRPGGETQYF
TRBV2,.,12,TRBJ1-2,.,TGTGCCAGCAGTGCGTTACAGTATGGCTACACCTTC,CASSALQYGYTF
TRBV3-1/TRBV3-2,.,17,TRBJ2-3,TRBD2,TGTGCCAGCAGCCAGGCCGGGACTAGCGGGAGGACTGATACGCAGTATTTT,CASSQAGTSGRTDTQYF
TRBV9,.,14,TRBJ2-1,.,TGTGCCAGCAGCGTAGGCGGCACCCACAATGAGCAGTTCTTC,CASSVGGTHNEQFF
TRBV18,.,15,TRBJ1-4,.,TGTGCCAGCTCACCCCAGGGGCCAACTAATGAAAAACTGTTTTTT,CASSPQGPTNEKLFF
TRBV6-6,.,15,TRBJ2-4,.,TGTGCCACTGAGACTCCACGAGCCGCCAAAAACATTCAGTACTTC,CATETPRAAKNIQYF
TRBV19,.,14,TRBJ2-4,.,TGTGCCAGTAGTTCAACAGAGACAGTTAGCATTCAGTACTTC,CASSSTETVSIQYF
TRBV27,.,13,TRBJ1-1,.,TGTGCCAGCACACAACAACGGGGCACTGAAGCTTTCTTT,CASTQQRGTEAFF
TRBV29-1,.,14,TRBJ2-1,TRBD2,TGCAGCGTTGACCCCTCTAGCGGGAGAGGTGAGCAGTTCTTC,CSVDPSSGRGEQFF
TRBV6-1,.,18,TRBJ1-1,.,TGTGCCAGCAGTGAAGCGCTTCAGGCAGGGGTGCGGAACACTGAAGCTTTCTTT,CASSEALQAGVRNTEAFF
TRBV5-4,.,17,TRBJ2-3,TRBD2,TGTGCCAGCAGCTGGACTAGCGGGGGTCAGAGCACAGATACGCAGTATTTT,CASSWTSGGQSTDTQYF
TRBV6-2/TRBV6-3,few,13,TRBJ2-7,.,TGTGCCAGCAGTCTCGGCAGGGACTACGAGCAGTACTTC,CASSLGRDYEQYF
TRBV5-1,few,13,TRBJ1-1,.,TGCGCCAGCAGCTTGCTGTTGAACACTGAAGCTTTCTTT,CASSLLLNTEAFF
TRBV6-2/TRBV6-3,.,15,TRBJ1-2,TRBD1,TGTGCCAGCAGACCTAACCGGGACAGCGGGTATGGCTACACCTTC,CASRPNRDSGYGYTF
TRBV6-5,.,15,TRBJ2-7,TRBD1,TGTGCCAGCAGTTACTCCGGGACAGGGGTCGACGAGCAGTACTTC,CASSYSGTGVDEQYF
TRBV10-1,.,14,TRBJ1-3,.,TGCGCCAGCTCAGGGGCAGGCTCTGGAAACACCATATATTTT,CASSGAGSGNTIYF
TRBV10-3,.,15,TRBJ1-4,.,TGTGCCATCAGTGATAGGGACAAGGGAGAGGAAAAACTGTTTTTT,CAISDRDKGEEKLFF
TRBV5-6,.,15,TRBJ2-7,.,TGTGCCAGCAGCTTGCGGGGGACGCGCTCCTACGAGCAGTACTTC,CASSLRGTRSYEQYF
TRBV28,once,11,TRBJ2-1,.,TGTGCCAGCAGTCAACCGGGTGAGCAGTTCTTC,CASSQPGEQFF
TRBV28,once,13,TRBJ2-7,.,TGTGCCAGCATTGGGACTCCAGCCTACGAGCAGTACTTC,CASIGTPAYEQYF
TRBV5-6,.,15,TRBJ2-7,TRBD1,TGTGCCAGCAGCTTGGCCGCGACAGGGGGCCACGAGCAGTACTTC,CASSLAATGGHEQYF
TRBV25-1,.,15,TRBJ1-6,.,TGTGCCAGCAGTGAATTTCAGGGACTCAATTCACCCCTCCACTTT,CASSEFQGLNSPLHF
TRBV5-1,.,14,TRBJ2-7,.,TGCGCCAGCAGCTTGGACCCTCGGGCCTACGAGCAGTACTTC,CASSLDPRAYEQYF
TRBV6-6,few,17,TRBJ2-2,TRBD2,TGTGCCAGCAGTCCAACCCTCGGACTAGCGAACACCGGGGAGCTGTTTTTT,CASSPTLGLANTGELFF
TRBV5-4,.,16,TRBJ2-3,TRBD2,TGTGCCAGCAGCTCGGGACTAGCGGGGAGGACAGATACGCAGTATTTT,CASSSGLAGRTDTQYF
TRBV27,.,15,TRBJ1-6,.,TGTGCCAGCAGTTTACAGACTACCCCGAGTTCACCCCTCCACTTT,CASSLQTTPSSPLHF
TRBV5-8,.,12,TRBJ1-1,.,TGTGCCAGCGGTGACTTGAACACTGAAGCTTTCTTT,CASGDLNTEAFF
TRBV5-1,.,15,TRBJ2-1,.,TGCGCCAGCAGCTTAGGACTTTTCTCCTACAATGAGCAGTTCTTC,CASSLGLFSYNEQFF
TRBV5-1,.,14,TRBJ2-3,.,TGCGCCAGCAGCTTGGCCGGAGTGAGTGATACGCAGTATTTT,CASSLAGVSDTQYF
TRBV29-1,few,13,TRBJ2-3,.,TGCAGCGTTGTTCGGAGTTTGACAGATACGCAGTATTTT,CSVVRSLTDTQYF
TRBV19,once,16,TRBJ2-1,TRBD2,TGTGCCAGTAGTGTCAGCGGGAGTGGTCTTAGAGGTGAGCAGTTCTTC,CASSVSGSGLRGEQFF
TRBV24-1,once,12,TRBJ1-5,.,TGTGCCACCAGTGACGGTCATCAGCCCCAGCATTTT,CATSDGHQPQHF
TRBV6-6,few,14,TRBJ2-2,.,TGTGCCAGCAGGGACAGAGAAAACACCGGGGAGCTGTTTTTT,CASRDRENTGELFF
TRBV15,.,17,TRBJ2-3,.,TGTGCCACCAGCAGAGATCCCCCAGGGGGAGGTTCAGATACGCAGTATTTT,CATSRDPPGGGSDTQYF
TRBV3-1/TRBV3-2,.,16,TRBJ2-7,TRBD2,TGTGCCAGCAGCCGGGGGGGGGACTACTTCCCCTACGAGCAGTACTTC,CASSRGGDYFPYEQYF
TRBV5-1,.,16,TRBJ2-3,.,TGCGCCAGCAGCTCGGGACTCGACACTCGCACAGATACGCAGTATTTT,CASSSGLDTRTDTQYF
TRBV7-2,once,15,TRBJ1-3,.,TGTGCCAGCAGTCAGGGGATTACTTCTGGAAACACCATATATTTT,CASSQGITSGNTIYF
TRBV6-5,.,15,TRBJ1-6,.,TGTGCCAGCAGTTGGGGGGAAGGGACTGGCTCACCCCTCCACTTT,CASSWGEGTGSPLHF
TRBV18,.,12,TRBJ2-5,.,TGTGCCAGCTCACCTGGAGCAGAGACCCAGTACTTC,CASSPGAETQYF
TRBV28,.,16,TRBJ2-7,TRBD1,TGTGCCAGCACCTCCCCTCCGGGACAGGGATCCTACGAGCAGTACTTC,CASTSPPGQGSYEQYF
TRBV6-5,once,15,TRBJ2-5,TRBD1,TGTGCCAGCAGGAAGACCGGGACAGGAGGAGAGACCCAGTACTTC,CASRKTGTGGETQYF
TRBV4-3,.,16,TRBJ1-4,.,TGCGCCAGCAGCCAAGATGCAGGGGCGGTTAATGAAAAACTGTTTTTT,CASSQDAGAVNEKLFF
TRBV24-1,.,16,TRBJ2-1,.,TGTGCCACCAGTGATTTGCGGGCTAGCGATTGGCATGAGCAGTTCTTC,CATSDLRASDWHEQFF
TRBV2,.,13,TRBJ2-7,.,TGTGCCAGCAGTGGGGTCAGGGGCTACGAGCAGTACTTC,CASSGVRGYEQYF
TRBV6-5,.,14,TRBJ2-2,.,TGTGCCAGCGCTGTGCCCCAAGCGGGCGGGGAGCTGTTTTTT,CASAVPQAGGELFF
TRBV6-2/TRBV6-3,.,17,TRBJ2-7,.,TGTGCCAGCAGTAAACTAGTTAAAGGGCTCGTTACCTACGAGCAGTACTTC,CASSKLVKGLVTYEQYF
TRBV14,.,14,TRBJ2-7,TRBD1,TGTGCCAGCAGCCCCGGGACAGTTACCTACGAGCAGTACTTC,CASSPGTVTYEQYF
TRBV18,.,13,TRBJ1-5,.,TGTGCCAGCTCACCACCAGGAGGACAGCCCCAGCATTTT,CASSPPGGQPQHF
TRBV28,.,13,TRBJ2-2,.,TGTGCCAGCAGCCGAGGAGGCACCGGGGAGCTGTTTTTT,CASSRGGTGELFF
TRBV18,.,14,TRBJ1-5,.,TGTGCCAGCTCACCACGCGGTAACAATCAGCCCCAGCATTTT,CASSPRGNNQPQHF